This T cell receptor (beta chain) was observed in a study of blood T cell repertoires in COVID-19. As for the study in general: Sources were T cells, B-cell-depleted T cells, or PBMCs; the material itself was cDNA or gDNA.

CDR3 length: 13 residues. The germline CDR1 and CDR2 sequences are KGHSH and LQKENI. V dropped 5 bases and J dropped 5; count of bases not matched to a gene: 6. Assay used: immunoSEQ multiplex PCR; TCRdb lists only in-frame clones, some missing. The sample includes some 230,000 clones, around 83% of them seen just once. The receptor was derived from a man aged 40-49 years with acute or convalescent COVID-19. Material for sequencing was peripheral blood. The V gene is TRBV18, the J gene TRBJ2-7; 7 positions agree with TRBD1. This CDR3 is CASSDRGQNEQYF. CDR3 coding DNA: TGTGCCAGCTCAGACCGGGGACAGAACGAGCAGTACTTC. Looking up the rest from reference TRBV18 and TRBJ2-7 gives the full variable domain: NAGVMQNPRHLVRRRGQEARLRCSPMKGHSHVYWYRQLPEEGLKFMVYLQKENIIDESGMPKERFSAEFPKEGPSILRIQQVVRGDSAAYFCASSDRGQNEQYFGPGTRLTVT.